The T cell receptor beta chain described here comes from a study of OX40 agonist ivuxolimab in advanced cancers. Produced via immunoSEQ multiplex PCR; TCRdb's table is partial and in-frame only. This sample yields roughly 24,000 clones, of which more than 70% are seen a single time; 34% belongs to the top ten. General study points: Normalized T-cell clonal expansion was also low in some nonresponders.

This CDR3 has 15 residues. Germline CDR1 is MNHNS and CDR2 is SASEGT. V gave up 4 bases and J gave up 6 bases; unmatched junction bases: 10. Comment on this clone: Antigen: not known.

This receptor was taken from an adult with an advanced solid tumor such as melanoma, head and neck, liver or kidney cancer. Material: CD4+ or CD8+ T cells sorted from blood, obtained in a trial of the OX40 agonist ivuxolimab. The rearrangement joins TRBV6-1 to TRBJ1-2, with 8 bases identical to TRBD1. In nucleotides, the CDR3 is TGTGCCAGCAGTGCCCTGACAGGGGTGCTTAATGGCTACACCTTC. This gives the protein CASSALTGVLNGYTF.